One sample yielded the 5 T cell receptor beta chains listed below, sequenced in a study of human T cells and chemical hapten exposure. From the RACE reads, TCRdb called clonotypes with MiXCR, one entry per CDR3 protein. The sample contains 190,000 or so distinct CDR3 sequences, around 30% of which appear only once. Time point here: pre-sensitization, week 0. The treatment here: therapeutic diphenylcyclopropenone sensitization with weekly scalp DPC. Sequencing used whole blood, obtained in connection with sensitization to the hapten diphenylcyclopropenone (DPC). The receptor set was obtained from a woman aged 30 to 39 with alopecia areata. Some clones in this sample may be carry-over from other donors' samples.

The CDR3 protein is CASSYGDSMNTEAFF. The CDR3 nucleotides read TGTGCCAGCAGTTACGGGGACAGTATGAACACTGAAGCTTTCTTT. The V gene is TRBV6-5, the J gene TRBJ1-1; TRBD1 aligns across 7 bases. Germline loops: CDR1 MNHEY, CDR2 SVGAGI. With V trimmed by 2 bases and J by 0 bases, 3 bases remained unmatched. The CDR3 totals 15 residues.

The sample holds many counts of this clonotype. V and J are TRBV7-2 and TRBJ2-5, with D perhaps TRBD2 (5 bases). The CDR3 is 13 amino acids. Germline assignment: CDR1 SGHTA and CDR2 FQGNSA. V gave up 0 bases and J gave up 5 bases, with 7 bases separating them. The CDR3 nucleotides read TGTGCCAGCAGCTTAGCGGGCGGGGAGACCCAGTACTTC. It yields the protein CASSLAGGETQYF.

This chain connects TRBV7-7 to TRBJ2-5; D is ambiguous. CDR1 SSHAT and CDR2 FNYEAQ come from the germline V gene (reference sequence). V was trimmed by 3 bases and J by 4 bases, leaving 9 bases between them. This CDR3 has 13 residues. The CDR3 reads CASSFGRSETQYF. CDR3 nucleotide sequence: TGTGCCAGCAGCTTCGGTAGATCAGAGACCCAGTACTTC. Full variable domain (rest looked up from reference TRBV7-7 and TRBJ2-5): GAGVSQSPRYKVTKRGQDVTLRCDPISSHATLYWYQQALGQGPEFLTYFNYEAQPDKSGLPSDRFSAERPEGSISTLTIQRTEQRDSAMYRCASSFGRSETQYFGPGTRLLVL.

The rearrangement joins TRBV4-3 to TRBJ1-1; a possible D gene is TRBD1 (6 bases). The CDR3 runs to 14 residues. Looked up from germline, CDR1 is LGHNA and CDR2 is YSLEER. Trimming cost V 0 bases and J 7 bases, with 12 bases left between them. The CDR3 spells CASSQDRDNLEAFF. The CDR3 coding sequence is TGCGCCAGCAGCCAAGATCGGGACAACCTTGAAGCTTTCTTT.

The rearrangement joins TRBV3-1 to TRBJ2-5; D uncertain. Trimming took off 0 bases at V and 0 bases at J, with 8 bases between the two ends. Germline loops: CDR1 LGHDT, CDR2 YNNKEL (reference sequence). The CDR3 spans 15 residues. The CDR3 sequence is CASSQDLGDQETQYF. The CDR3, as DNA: TGTGCCAGCAGCCAAGATCTTGGGGACCAAGAGACCCAGTACTTC.